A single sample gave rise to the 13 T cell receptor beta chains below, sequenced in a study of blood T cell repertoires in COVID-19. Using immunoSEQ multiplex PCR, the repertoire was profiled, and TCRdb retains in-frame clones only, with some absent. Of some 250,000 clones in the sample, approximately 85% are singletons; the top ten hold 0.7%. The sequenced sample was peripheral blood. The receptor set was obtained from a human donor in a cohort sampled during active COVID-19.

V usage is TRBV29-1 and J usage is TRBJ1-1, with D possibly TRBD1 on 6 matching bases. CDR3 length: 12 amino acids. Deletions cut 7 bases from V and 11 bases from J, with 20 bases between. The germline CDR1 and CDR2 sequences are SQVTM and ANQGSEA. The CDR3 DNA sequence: TGCAGCGGAGGCGGGGGGGCCGGCCGGGCTTTCTTT. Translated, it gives CSGGGGAGRAFF. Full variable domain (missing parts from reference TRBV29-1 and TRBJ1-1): SAVISQKPSRDICQRGTSLTIQCQVDSQVTMMFWYRQQPGQSLTLIATANQGSEATYESGFVIDKFPISRPNLTFSTLTVSNMSPEDSSIYLCSGGGGAGRAFFGQGTRLTVV.

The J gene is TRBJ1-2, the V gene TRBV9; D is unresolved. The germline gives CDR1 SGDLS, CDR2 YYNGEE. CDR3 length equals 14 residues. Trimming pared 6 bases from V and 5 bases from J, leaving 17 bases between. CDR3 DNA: TGTGCCAGCAAACCTTTGGAACCGGGATATGGCTACACCTTC. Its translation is CASKPLEPGYGYTF.

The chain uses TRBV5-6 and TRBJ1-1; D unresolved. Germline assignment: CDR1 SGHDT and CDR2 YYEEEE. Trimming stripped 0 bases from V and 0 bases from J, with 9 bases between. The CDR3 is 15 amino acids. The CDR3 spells CASSLGYSLNTEAFF. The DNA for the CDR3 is TGTGCCAGCAGCTTGGGATACAGCCTGAACACTGAAGCTTTCTTT.

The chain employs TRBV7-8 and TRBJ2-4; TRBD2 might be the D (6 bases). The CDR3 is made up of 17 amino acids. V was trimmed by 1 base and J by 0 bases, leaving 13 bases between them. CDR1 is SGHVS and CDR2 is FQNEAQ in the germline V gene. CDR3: CASSLVAGGLAKNIQYF. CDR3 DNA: TGTGCCAGCAGCTTAGTCGCCGGGGGACTAGCCAAAAACATTCAGTACTTC.

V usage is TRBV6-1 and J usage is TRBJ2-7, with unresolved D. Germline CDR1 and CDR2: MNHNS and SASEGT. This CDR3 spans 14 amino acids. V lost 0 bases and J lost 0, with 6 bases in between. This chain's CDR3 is CASSEASFSYEQYF. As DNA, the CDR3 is TGTGCCAGCAGTGAAGCTAGCTTCTCCTACGAGCAGTACTTC.

Written as DNA, the CDR3 is TGTGCCAGCAGCCCTCGGCGGGGTCAGAACACTGAAGCTTTCTTT. It codes for CASSPRRGQNTEAFF. J is TRBJ1-1 and V is TRBV7-9; D is ambiguous. Germline CDR1 reads SEHNR; CDR2 reads FQNEAQ (reference sequence). The V and J ends lost 5 bases and 1 base respectively, with 14 bases between them. This CDR3 is 15 amino acids long.

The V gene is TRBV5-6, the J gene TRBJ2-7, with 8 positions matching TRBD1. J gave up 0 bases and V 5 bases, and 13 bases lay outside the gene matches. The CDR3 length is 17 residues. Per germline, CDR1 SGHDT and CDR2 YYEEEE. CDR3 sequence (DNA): TGTGCCAGCAGTACAACCCGATGGACAGGGAGCTCCTACGAGCAGTACTTC. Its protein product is CASSTTRWTGSSYEQYF.

DNA for the CDR3: TGTGCCAGCAGCCAAGCAACGGGGTCCCTCTCCTACGAGCAGTACTTC. Protein product: CASSQATGSLSYEQYF. The gene calls are TRBV4-2 and TRBJ2-7, with a tentative D call TRBD2 (5 bases). Trimming pared 1 base from V and 0 bases from J, leaving 13 bases between. The CDR3 contains 16 residues. Germline-derived CDR1 and CDR2 are LGHNA and YNFKEQ.

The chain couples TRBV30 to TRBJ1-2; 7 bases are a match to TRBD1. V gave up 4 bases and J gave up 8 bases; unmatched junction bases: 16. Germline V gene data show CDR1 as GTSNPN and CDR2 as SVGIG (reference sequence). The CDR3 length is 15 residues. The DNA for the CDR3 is TGTGCCTGGACCTCTGCGACAGGGAGGAAAGGAGGCTACACCTTC. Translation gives CAWTSATGRKGGYTF.

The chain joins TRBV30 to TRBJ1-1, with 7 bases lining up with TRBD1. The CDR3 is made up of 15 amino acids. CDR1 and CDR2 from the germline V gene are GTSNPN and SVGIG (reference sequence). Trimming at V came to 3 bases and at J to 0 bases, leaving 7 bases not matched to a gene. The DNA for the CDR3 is TGTGCCTGGAGCGCGGGGACAGCGATGAACACTGAAGCTTTCTTT. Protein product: CAWSAGTAMNTEAFF.

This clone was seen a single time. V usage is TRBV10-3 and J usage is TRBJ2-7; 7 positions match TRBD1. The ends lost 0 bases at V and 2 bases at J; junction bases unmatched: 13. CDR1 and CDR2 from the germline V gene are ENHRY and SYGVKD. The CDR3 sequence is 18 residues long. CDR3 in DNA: TGTGCCATCAGTGAGTCTCTGACCCATAACCAGGGGGCCTACGAGCAGTACTTC. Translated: CAISESLTHNQGAYEQYF.

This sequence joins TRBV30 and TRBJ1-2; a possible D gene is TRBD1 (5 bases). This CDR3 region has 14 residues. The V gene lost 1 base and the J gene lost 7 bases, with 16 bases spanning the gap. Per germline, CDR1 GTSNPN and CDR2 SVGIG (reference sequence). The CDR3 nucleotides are TGTGCCTGGAGTGCGGGGGTCGGGCTAGGTGGCTACACCTTC. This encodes CAWSAGVGLGGYTF.

The CDR3 loop is CASVQGPGELFF. The CDR3 region has the DNA TGTGCCAGCGTCCAGGGGCCCGGGGAGCTGTTTTTT. The chain couples TRBV28 to TRBJ2-2; D is perhaps TRBD1 (6 bases). The V end was cut by 8 bases, the J end by 6 bases, with 10 bases between. Looked up from germline, CDR1 is MDHEN and CDR2 is SYDVKM. The CDR3 runs 12 residues. Full variable domain (rest looked up from reference TRBV28 and TRBJ2-2): DVKVTQSSRYLVKRTGEKVFLECVQDMDHENMFWYRQDPGLGLRLIYFSYDVKMKEKGDIPEGYSVSREKKERFSLILESASTNQTSMYLCASVQGPGELFFGEGSRLTVL.